This TCR beta chain was recorded in a study of vaccination and CD4 T cells after COVID-19. On the study more broadly: Recovered patients in the cohort numbered six men and four women, two of them Hispanic.

Cultured CD4+ T cell DNA underwent sequencing with the Oncomine TCR Beta short-read assay. TCRdb used MiXCR to reprocess the PCR reads, holding one entry per CDR3 protein. The table lists some 13,000 distinct CDR3 sequences, roughly 44% of them singletons. This clonotype was seen a handful of times. Its antigen is currently unknown. Points from the study as a whole: For convalescent patients, 304 of the 307 vaccine-specific clones analyzed were classified as spike mono-reactive.

Germline assignment: CDR1 GTSNPN and CDR2 SVGIG (reference sequence). CDR3 length: 14 residues. V gave up 3 bases and J gave up 4 bases, with 15 bases separating them. The treatment was: roughly 10-day PBMC culture with coronavirus spike peptide pools or control peptides (ViraFEST assay). The receptor's source is a human donor who had recovered from COVID-19. The chain combines TRBV30 with TRBJ1-1; D possibly corresponds to TRBD1 (5 bases). The sample was CD4+ T cells from blood, cultured in vitro. The CDR3 nucleotides read TGTGCCTGGAGCCCTGGCAGGGAGGGCACTGAAGCTTTCTTT. Protein sequence: CAWSPGREGTEAFF. The whole variable domain, remainder taken from reference TRBV30 and TRBJ1-1, is SQTIHQWPATLVQPVGSPLSLECTVEGTSNPNLYWYRQAAGRGLQLLFYSVGIGQISSEVPQNLSASRPQDRQFILSSKKLLLSDSGFYLCAWSPGREGTEAFFGQGTRLTVV.